A selection of T cell receptor beta chains follows, all from one sample in a study of T cells in Graves' hyperthyroidism and ophthalmopathy. TCRdb redid the calling of the multiplex PCR reads with MiXCR, one entry per CDR3 protein. The table shows 350,000 to 450,000 distinct CDR3 sequences, with roughly 17% occurring only once. Sequencing was performed on blood. The receptors come from a woman in her twenties or thirties with Graves' hyperthyroidism that later progressed to Graves' ophthalmopathy. Each CDR3 is given with its conserved first and last residue. The order of the fields is D gene, J gene, V gene, clone size, CDR3 DNA, CDR3 protein. The D gene is left open where the match is weak. The listing skips clone size in some rows; elsewhere it reads once, few, many or a size class.

d_call: TRBD2
j_call: TRBJ2-2
v_call: TRBV27
clone_size: many
cdr3_nt: TGTGCCAGCAGTTTATCCATTAGCGGGAGTCGAACCGGGGAGCTGTTTTTT
cdr3_aa: CASSLSISGSRTGELFF

d_call: .
j_call: TRBJ2-7
v_call: TRBV6-1
clone_size: few
cdr3_nt: TGTGCCAGCAAACGATGGGCGGGGGCCGAAAGCCACGAGCAGTACTTC
cdr3_aa: CASKRWAGAESHEQYF

d_call: .
j_call: TRBJ1-6
v_call: TRBV30
clone_size: many
cdr3_nt: TGTGCCTGGAGTGTAGGGTCTTATTCACCCCTCCACTTT
cdr3_aa: CAWSVGSYSPLHF

d_call: TRBD1
j_call: TRBJ1-2
v_call: TRBV7-6
clone_size: many
cdr3_nt: TGTGCCAGCAGCCGAGACGGGACAGGGAGGAATGGCTACACCTTC
cdr3_aa: CASSRDGTGRNGYTF

d_call: .
j_call: TRBJ2-2
v_call: TRBV30
clone_size: many
cdr3_nt: TGTGCCTGGAGCAGGGGACTGGGCGGGGAGCTGTTTTTT
cdr3_aa: CAWSRGLGGELFF

d_call: TRBD1
j_call: TRBJ2-7
v_call: TRBV5-5
clone_size: many
cdr3_nt: TGTGCCAGCAGCGTCGGGACAGGGGATAACGAGCAGTACTTC
cdr3_aa: CASSVGTGDNEQYF

d_call: TRBD1
j_call: TRBJ1-6
v_call: TRBV20-1
clone_size: few
cdr3_nt: TGCAGTGCTAGGACAGGGTTGGATTCACCCCTCCACTTT
cdr3_aa: CSARTGLDSPLHF

d_call: .
j_call: TRBJ2-1
v_call: TRBV27
clone_size: many
cdr3_nt: TGTGCCAGCAGTACGGCCGGGGGACATTGGGGCTACAATGAGCAGTTCTTC
cdr3_aa: CASSTAGGHWGYNEQFF

d_call: .
j_call: TRBJ1-5
v_call: TRBV27
clone_size: many
cdr3_nt: TGTGCCAGCAGCAGACCTGATAATAGCAATCAGCCCCAGCATTTT
cdr3_aa: CASSRPDNSNQPQHF

d_call: .
j_call: TRBJ1-1
v_call: TRBV28
clone_size: many
cdr3_nt: TGTGCCAGCAGTTTATCCCGGTTGGGAGCTTTCTTT
cdr3_aa: CASSLSRLGAFF

d_call: .
j_call: TRBJ1-1
v_call: TRBV27
clone_size: few
cdr3_nt: TGTGCCAGCGGGGGGGCGAGCACTGAAGCTTTCTTT
cdr3_aa: CASGGASTEAFF

d_call: .
j_call: TRBJ2-5
v_call: TRBV5-8
clone_size: few
cdr3_nt: TGTGCCAGCAGCCCCAAAGGGGAGGCGCGTCTGGAGACCCAGTACTTC
cdr3_aa: CASSPKGEARLETQYF

d_call: .
j_call: TRBJ2-3
v_call: TRBV5-1
clone_size: .
cdr3_nt: TGCGCCAGCAGCTTGGAATTCGGGATTCCAGATACGCAGTATTTT
cdr3_aa: CASSLEFGIPDTQYF

d_call: TRBD1
j_call: TRBJ2-1
v_call: TRBV24-1
clone_size: .
cdr3_nt: TGTGCCGCAGCCTTGACAGGGTCCAGTGAGCAGTTCTTC
cdr3_aa: CAAALTGSSEQFF

d_call: .
j_call: TRBJ1-1
v_call: TRBV4-1
clone_size: .
cdr3_nt: TGCGCCAGCAGCCAACCGGCCCGGAACACTGAAGCTTTCTTT
cdr3_aa: CASSQPARNTEAFF

d_call: TRBD1
j_call: TRBJ2-7
v_call: TRBV5-1
clone_size: many
cdr3_nt: TGCGCCAGCAGCGGAGGGGGACAGGGGATTAACTACGAGCAGTACTTC
cdr3_aa: CASSGGGQGINYEQYF

d_call: .
j_call: TRBJ1-5
v_call: TRBV20-1
clone_size: many
cdr3_nt: TGCAGTGCCGGGGAGAGGACAACAACGGGTCAGCCCCAGCATTTT
cdr3_aa: CSAGERTTTGQPQHF

d_call: .
j_call: TRBJ2-7
v_call: TRBV29-1
clone_size: .
cdr3_nt: TGCAGCGTTGAAGATAACGATCAGGGGACCTACGAGCAGTACTTC
cdr3_aa: CSVEDNDQGTYEQYF

d_call: TRBD1
j_call: TRBJ2-5
v_call: TRBV29-1
clone_size: many
cdr3_nt: TGCAGCGTTCTACTCTTACAGGGGGCTAAAGAGACCCAGTACTTC
cdr3_aa: CSVLLLQGAKETQYF

d_call: .
j_call: TRBJ1-5
v_call: TRBV10-3
clone_size: many
cdr3_nt: TGTGCCATCAGTGACCCCTCCCTGATAAATCAGCCCCAGCATTTT
cdr3_aa: CAISDPSLINQPQHF